Listed here are 10 T cell receptor beta chains from one sample, sequenced in a study of blood T cell repertoires in COVID-19. This table comes from immunoSEQ multiplex PCR, and its TCRdb copy is limited to in-frame clones, with some not included. This sample carries some 240,000 clones, 65% to 90% of them seen once, and the ten largest clones take roughly 1.4%. The sample consisted of peripheral blood. Receptors were obtained from a woman between 35 and 50 years old who had recovered from COVID-19.

V and J are TRBV5-1 and TRBJ1-1; D remains ambiguous. V was cut by 4 bases and J by 0 bases, with 7 bases left in between. The CDR3 length is 13 residues. Germline V gene data show CDR1 as SGHRS and CDR2 as YFSETQ. In DNA form, the CDR3 reads TGCGCCAGCAGCATAGCACTGAACACTGAAGCTTTCTTT. Its protein is CASSIALNTEAFF.

This sequence joins TRBV12-3 or TRBV12-4 and TRBJ1-2; D remains ambiguous. The ends were cut back, 5 bases at V and 2 bases at J, with 3 bases in the middle. CDR3 size: 11 residues. The CDR3 region is CASSQNYGYTF. The CDR3 DNA follows: TGTGCCAGCAGTCAGAACTATGGCTACACCTTC.

The J gene is TRBJ2-3, the V gene TRBV7-3, with D maybe TRBD2 (6 bases). The CDR3 runs 14 residues. The germline V and J ends were trimmed by 2 bases and 6 bases, with 12 bases remaining between them. Per the germline V gene, CDR1 is SGHTA and CDR2 is FQGTGA. As DNA, the CDR3 is TGTGCCAGCAGCTTACCGGGACTTTCGGATACGCAGTATTTT. This encodes CASSLPGLSDTQYF.

The V and J genes are TRBV18 and TRBJ2-1; tentatively, D is TRBD2 (6 bases). With 2 bases removed from V and 5 bases from J, the gap between germline ends came to 13 bases. This CDR3 is built from 15 residues. CDR1 is KGHSH, CDR2 LQKENI, per germline. In DNA, the CDR3 is TGTGCCAGCTCACCAGTCCGCGCGGGAAACAATGAGCAGTTCTTC. Translating gives CASSPVRAGNNEQFF.

This rearrangement joins TRBV6-5 to TRBJ1-2; D unresolved. The CDR3 length is 14 residues. Germline CDR1 reads MNHEY; CDR2 reads SVGAGI. Trimming shortened V by 5 bases and J by 5 bases, and 15 bases separated the two germline ends. CDR3 protein: CASSRGFQDYGYTF. The CDR3 DNA is TGTGCCAGCAGTCGTGGGTTCCAGGATTATGGCTACACCTTC.

This clone was recorded a few times. The V and J genes are TRBV9 and TRBJ1-6; 7 positions agree with TRBD1. J was trimmed by 9 bases and V by 5 bases; bases with no gene match: 11. The CDR3 loop spans 15 amino acids. The V gene's germline CDR1 is SGDLS and CDR2 YYNGEE. The CDR3 DNA is TGTGCCAGCAGTGAAGGTAACAGGGGAAGTTCACCCCTCCACTTT. Protein: CASSEGNRGSSPLHF.

The rearrangement joins TRBV11-3 to TRBJ2-1; TRBD2 might be the D (5 bases). CDR1 SGHNT and CDR2 YENEEA come from the germline V gene. Trimming took 1 base from V and 4 from J, leaving 17 bases between them. This CDR3 spans 17 amino acids. CDR3 DNA: TGTGCCAGCAGCTTAGGGGGAGACACTCAACAGTACAATGAGCAGTTCTTC. Translating it yields CASSLGGDTQQYNEQFF.

The sample holds a few counts of this clone. The V and J genes are TRBV18 and TRBJ1-1; D possibly corresponds to TRBD1 (6 bases). The germline V gene has CDR1 KGHSH and CDR2 LQKENI. V shed 4 bases and J shed 4 bases, with 16 bases lying between them. The CDR3 has 15 amino acids. The CDR3 sequence is CASSRNTGSGTEAFF. The CDR3 region has the DNA TGTGCCAGCTCACGAAACACAGGGTCTGGCACTGAAGCTTTCTTT.

The chain recombines TRBV7-3 with TRBJ1-1; D ambiguous. V was trimmed by 1 base and J by 8 bases, leaving 17 bases between them. CDR1 is SGHTA and CDR2 is FQGTGA in the germline V gene. There are 15 residues in the CDR3. CDR3 coding DNA: TGTGCCAGCAGCTTAAATTTTTACAGCACCAAAGAAGCTTTCTTT. It translates to CASSLNFYSTKEAFF.

This clone was picked up many times. The V and J genes are TRBV19 and TRBJ1-2, with D uncertain. Germline CDR1 and CDR2: LNHDA and SQIVND (reference sequence). This CDR3 is built from 15 residues. Trimming shortened V by 5 bases and J by 2 bases, and 15 bases separated the two germline ends. CDR3 residues: CASSVRRTRNYGYTF. The CDR3, as DNA: TGTGCCAGTAGTGTGCGCAGGACTAGGAACTATGGCTACACCTTC.